This is a list of T cell receptor beta chains from one sample in a study of graft-versus-host responses after intestinal transplantation. Using immunoSEQ multiplex PCR, the repertoire was profiled, and TCRdb retains in-frame clones only, with some absent. The data show about 88,000 clones, roughly 90% seen once. The antigens of these receptors remain unknown. The sample was unstimulated CD4+ T cells sorted from spleen or lymph node cells, taken before intestinal transplant. The receptors shown here come from a human donor who received an intestinal transplant. CDR3s include the opening cysteine and the closing phenylalanine or tryptophan. A D gene is named only where the DNA matches it firmly. Only some rows state a clone size, as once, few, many or a class for expanded clones.

size	D	V	J	DNA	CDR3
-	TRBD2	TRBV5-1	TRBJ2-7	TGCGCCAGCAGCCCCCGATCGCGCGGGGGGGCCTCCTACGAGCAGTACTTC	CASSPRSRGGASYEQYF
-	-	TRBV7-9	TRBJ1-5	TGTGCCAGCAGCTTAGGGGACATAGGTCAGCCCCAGCATTTT	CASSLGDIGQPQHF
-	-	TRBV29-1	TRBJ1-2	TGCAGCGTTGAATGGAGCTATGGCTACACCTTC	CSVEWSYGYTF
-	TRBD1	TRBV4-2	TRBJ1-5	TGTGCCAGCAGCACGACGGGACAGGGCGAAAATCAGCCCCAGCATTTT	CASSTTGQGENQPQHF
-	TRBD1	TRBV10-3	TRBJ2-5	TGTGCCACCAGACAGGGGGCTCAAGAGACCCAGTACTTC	CATRQGAQETQYF
-	-	TRBV5-6	TRBJ1-1	TGTGCCAGCAGCTTGGTAGCTAACACTGAAGCTTTCTTT	CASSLVANTEAFF
-	-	TRBV7-9	TRBJ1-2	TGTGCCAGCAGCTTAGAGGTGTCTATGTGGGGGCGTCACTATGGCTACACCTTC	CASSLEVSMWGRHYGYTF
-	TRBD1	TRBV5-1	TRBJ1-2	TGCGCCAGCAGAGCCGGGACAGGGGTTTCCTATGGCTACACCTTC	CASRAGTGVSYGYTF
-	-	TRBV6-5	TRBJ2-2	TGTGCCAGCAGTTATGGGGTCGGGGACACCGGGGAGCTGTTTTTT	CASSYGVGDTGELFF
once	-	TRBV10-3	TRBJ2-5	TGTGCCATCAGTGACCCAGGACAGTACCAAGAGACCCAGTACTTC	CAISDPGQYQETQYF
-	-	TRBV5-1	TRBJ2-7	TGCGCCAGCAGCTTATGGGCGAACTACGAGCAGTACTTC	CASSLWANYEQYF
-	-	TRBV6-6	TRBJ1-3	TGTGCCAGCAGGGGGGGGGCTGGAAACACCATATATTTT	CASRGGAGNTIYF
-	-	TRBV21-1	TRBJ2-1	TGTGCCACCCACAGGGGAGCAGGGAATGAGCAGTTCTTC	CATHRGAGNEQFF
-	-	TRBV12-1	TRBJ1-1	TGTGCCAGCAGCCCCCTGGACAGAGCACGACTTACTGAAGCTTTCTTT	CASSPLDRARLTEAFF
-	TRBD1	TRBV6-1	TRBJ1-5	TGTGCCAGCAGTGAAGCGCGGGGACAGGGAAATCAGCCCCAGCATTTT	CASSEARGQGNQPQHF
-	TRBD2	TRBV2	TRBJ2-1	TGTGCCAGCAGTGCGATCCCTAGCGGACCCTACAATGAGCAGTTCTTC	CASSAIPSGPYNEQFF
-	-	TRBV5-1	TRBJ2-7	TGCGCCAGCAGCTTGGTTCCAGGGGCCTTCTACGAGCAGTACTTC	CASSLVPGAFYEQYF
-	TRBD2	TRBV7-3	TRBJ2-1	TGTGCCAGCAGCTCTCATCCGGGAGGCCCGAGCTCCTACAATGAGCAGTTCTTC	CASSSHPGGPSSYNEQFF
-	TRBD1	TRBV11-3	TRBJ1-2	TGTGCCAGCAGATCGGACAGGGTTGATGGCTACACCTTC	CASRSDRVDGYTF
-	-	TRBV6-1	TRBJ2-3	TGTGCCAGCAGTGAAAGGGGCACTAGCACAGATACGCAGTATTTT	CASSERGTSTDTQYF
-	-	TRBV5-1	TRBJ1-5	TGCGCCAGCAGCTTGGCCGGGGTAGGAGGTCAGCCCCAGCATTTT	CASSLAGVGGQPQHF
-	TRBD2	TRBV7-8	TRBJ2-1	TGTGCCACCAGACTAGCGGGGGGGACCAATGAGCAGTTCTTC	CATRLAGGTNEQFF
-	TRBD1	TRBV5-1	TRBJ2-7	TGCGCCAGCAGCGTGACGACAGGGGACTACGAGCAGTACTTC	CASSVTTGDYEQYF
-	-	TRBV11-2	TRBJ1-2	TGTGCCAGCAGCCAGGGGAGAGGGCAGTCCTATGGCTACACCTTC	CASSQGRGQSYGYTF
-	-	TRBV2	TRBJ1-6	TGTGCCAGCAGTGGGGAATGGGGAGGACCCCTCCACTTT	CASSGEWGGPLHF